Following are 27 T cell receptor beta chains from one sample sequenced in a study of identical twins. TCRdb called the 5' RACE reads again in MiXCR, with one record for every CDR3 protein. The sample consists of 500,000 to 550,000 distinct CDR3 sequences, approximately 20% of them appearing once. Another study also made use of these data, one on yellow fever vaccine responses in identical twins.

The sequencing sample was made of CD4+ T cells sorted from blood. These receptors all come from a woman younger than 30 in good health.

The chain couples TRBV10-3 to TRBJ2-3, with 9 nucleotides matching TRBD1. Losses at the gene ends were 9 bases for V and 0 bases for J; bases not matched to a gene: 7. Germline V lookup: CDR1 ENHRY, CDR2 SYGVKD. The CDR3 spans 15 residues. This chain's CDR3 is CAIRTGALSTDTQYF. The CDR3 coding sequence is TGTGCCATTCGGACAGGGGCATTAAGCACAGATACGCAGTATTTT.

The chain carries TRBV10-3 and TRBJ1-1, with D perhaps matching TRBD1 (6 bases). The V and J ends lost 10 bases and 1 base respectively, with 19 bases between them. Germline loops: CDR1 ENHRY, CDR2 SYGVKD. The length of the CDR3 is 15 residues. Here the CDR3 reads CATTGGADKNTEAFF. CDR3 nucleotides: TGTGCCACCACTGGGGGGGCGGACAAGAACACTGAAGCTTTCTTT.

This clonotype was observed a handful of times. The V and J genes are TRBV20-1 and TRBJ2-5, with no clear D. This CDR3 has 10 residues. V lost 3 bases, J lost 5 bases, and 4 bases lay in between. The germline gives CDR1 DFQATT, CDR2 SNEGSKA (reference sequence). This CDR3 is CSASYETQYF. The CDR3 region has the DNA TGCAGTGCTAGTTACGAGACCCAGTACTTC.

The chain combines TRBV5-1 with TRBJ1-6; tentative D call: TRBD1 (5 bases). The V gene lost 1 base and the J gene lost 9 bases, with 8 bases spanning the gap. The germline CDR1 and CDR2 sequences are SGHRS and YFSETQ. This CDR3 has 13 residues. CDR3 loop: CASSLSGGSPLHF. In DNA, the CDR3 is TGCGCCAGCAGCTTGAGTGGGGGTTCACCCCTCCACTTT.

This clonotype was observed a handful of times. This chain uses TRBV20-1 with TRBJ2-3; D unresolved. Per germline, CDR1 DFQATT and CDR2 SNEGSKA (reference sequence). Trimming pared 3 bases from V and 1 base from J, leaving 11 bases between. The CDR3 spans 14 residues. CDR3 residues: CSASDPLGTDTQYF. In DNA form, the CDR3 reads TGCAGTGCTAGCGACCCCCTTGGCACAGATACGCAGTATTTT.

This clonotype appeared a few times. The chain couples TRBV19 to TRBJ1-5; D unresolved. The CDR3 sequence is 15 residues long. From germline, CDR1 is LNHDA and CDR2 SQIVND (reference sequence). V dropped 4 bases and J dropped 1 base, with 11 bases sitting between them. The DNA of the CDR3 is TGTGCCAGTAGTAGATCTAGGGTAAGCAATCAGCCCCAGCATTTT. Its translation: CASSRSRVSNQPQHF.

This clonotype turned up a few times. The chain uses TRBV27 and TRBJ2-7, with TRBD2 matching over 12 bases. The length of the CDR3 is 14 residues. CDR1 MNHEY and CDR2 SMNVEV come from the germline V gene (reference sequence). V was clipped by 3 bases and J by 5 bases; unmatched bases: 2. In DNA, the CDR3 is TGTGCCAGCAGTTTCTCTAGCGGGAGGGACGAGCAGTACTTC. Amino acid sequence: CASSFSSGRDEQYF.

The chain has TRBV12-3 or TRBV12-4 and TRBJ2-1; the match to TRBD2 covers 10 bases. The CDR3 spans 14 residues. With 3 bases clipped from V and 8 bases from J, the junction kept 4 bases outside the gene matches. The CDR3 sequence: CASSLGLARDEQFF. The CDR3 DNA reads TGTGCCAGCAGTTTGGGACTAGCGAGGGATGAGCAGTTCTTC.

This clonotype was observed a few times. The chain carries TRBV28 and TRBJ2-1; no firm D call. Germline V CDR1 and CDR2: MDHEN, SYDVKM. V lost 5 bases to trimming and J lost 10 bases, with 12 bases between them. CDR3 length equals 12 residues. CDR3 bases: TGTGCCAGCAGTCTCACTCGGCGGGAGCAGTTCTTC. Encoded protein: CASSLTRREQFF.

The rearrangement joins TRBV5-1 to TRBJ2-3, with 12 bases lining up with TRBD2. The CDR3 is made up of 15 amino acids. Trimming took 0 bases from V and 5 from J; bases not matched to a gene: 1. From germline, CDR1 is SGHRS and CDR2 YFSETQ. The CDR3 loop reads CASSLVTSGRDTQYF. The CDR3, as DNA: TGCGCCAGCAGCTTGGTGACTAGCGGGAGAGATACGCAGTATTTT.

This clonotype was seen a few times. V usage is TRBV4-1 and J usage is TRBJ1-3; D is ambiguous. Trimming took 8 bases from V and 4 from J, leaving 12 bases between them. Germline values: CDR1 MGHRA, CDR2 YSYEKL. This CDR3 has 13 residues. CDR3 loop: CASAGGLGNTIYF. The CDR3 DNA reads as TGCGCCAGCGCGGGAGGGCTAGGAAACACCATATATTTT.

There are a few counts of this clonotype. The J gene is TRBJ2-1, the V gene TRBV3-1; D may be TRBD1 or TRBD2 (5 bases each). Germline V gene sequence: CDR1 LGHDT, CDR2 YNNKEL (reference sequence). The CDR3 consists of 13 residues. The germline V and J ends were trimmed by 2 bases and 8 bases, with 10 bases remaining between them. This chain's CDR3 is CASSQLGAYEQFF. The CDR3 bases are TGTGCCAGCAGCCAACTCGGGGCCTATGAGCAGTTCTTC.

This clonotype appeared a few times. The chain is built from TRBV12-3 or TRBV12-4 and TRBJ2-1; TRBD1 is a possible D gene (6 bases). V was trimmed by 6 bases and J by 4 bases, leaving 13 bases between them. The CDR3 runs 14 residues. For the CDR3, the DNA is TGTGCCAGCAGCAAGGGGGTCCCTTACAATGAGCAGTTCTTC. As protein: CASSKGVPYNEQFF.

This clonotype showed up just a few times. The chain links TRBV12-3 or TRBV12-4 to TRBJ2-1; D gene ambiguous. This CDR3 has 15 residues. V lost 7 bases and J 0 bases, leaving 13 bases between the germline ends. The CDR3 bases are TGTGCCAGCACTATCAGCCAAAACTCCTACAATGAGCAGTTCTTC. It is translated as CASTISQNSYNEQFF.

The rearrangement uses TRBV12-3 or TRBV12-4 and TRBJ2-1; D is uncertain. CDR3 length equals 14 residues. The V gene lost 2 bases and the J gene lost 3 bases, with 8 bases spanning the gap. In DNA, the CDR3 is TGTGCCAGCAGTTTACAGTGGGTCTACAATGAGCAGTTCTTC. Its translation is CASSLQWVYNEQFF.

This sequence joins TRBV28 and TRBJ2-1; D is unclear. In germline, CDR1 is MDHEN, CDR2 SYDVKM. The CDR3 covers 15 residues. Between the trimmed V and J ends, which lost 6 bases and 0 bases, there was a span of 12 bases. The CDR3 nucleotides are TGTGCCAGCAGGCAGGCCCTCAGCTCCTACAATGAGCAGTTCTTC. Translation: CASRQALSSYNEQFF.

The J gene is TRBJ2-7, the V gene TRBV2; 10 bases line up with TRBD1. The V and J ends lost 5 bases and 2 bases, in that order; junction bases with no gene match: 15. Germline V lookup: CDR1 SNHLY, CDR2 FYNNEI. The CDR3 is 18 residues long. This CDR3 is CASSRFGGGTGETYEQYV. CDR3 bases: TGTGCCAGCAGTCGCTTTGGCGGTGGGACAGGGGAAACCTACGAGCAGTACGTC.

This clonotype showed up just a few times. The rearrangement joins TRBV29-1 to TRBJ1-2; 11 bases are a match to TRBD1. There are 15 residues in the CDR3. Germline CDR1 SQVTM, CDR2 ANQGSEA. V shed 7 bases, J shed 3 bases, and the junction held 10 bases outside the gene matches. The DNA for the CDR3 is TGCAGCGCACAGGGACAGGGGGAACGGGACTATGGCTACACCTTC. Its protein is CSAQGQGERDYGYTF.

V is TRBV7-8 and J is TRBJ2-7, with a tentative D call TRBD1 (5 bases). The CDR3 consists of 15 residues. The germline CDR1 and CDR2 sequences are SGHVS and FQNEAQ. Trimming stripped 1 base from V and 2 bases from J, with 12 bases between. CDR3 sequence reads: CASSLEVTGPYEQYV. The CDR3, as DNA: TGTGCCAGCAGCTTAGAGGTCACAGGACCCTACGAGCAGTACGTC.

This chain joins TRBV20-1 and TRBJ2-5, with TRBD2 identical over 8 bases. Per germline, CDR1 DFQATT and CDR2 SNEGSKA (reference sequence). The CDR3 covers 13 residues. V was pared by 6 bases and J by 7 bases, with 10 bases of the junction left unmatched. Here the CDR3 DNA reads TGCAGTGCACGACTAGCGTTTGTAGGGACCCAGTACTTC. Amino acid sequence: CSARLAFVGTQYF.

The sample holds a few counts of this clonotype. V is TRBV10-3 and J is TRBJ2-3; D might be TRBD1 (7 bases). The CDR3 contains 14 residues. V lost 2 bases to trimming and J lost 4 bases, with 10 bases between them. CDR1 and CDR2 from the germline V gene are ENHRY and SYGVKD. Here the CDR3 DNA reads TGTGCCATCAGTGAGGGAGGGGGCCCAGATACGCAGTATTTT. Residues: CAISEGGGPDTQYF.

This clonotype was detected only a few times. The chain links TRBV15 to TRBJ2-3, with D maybe TRBD1 (6 bases). CDR3 length: 14 amino acids. Germline V CDR1 and CDR2: LNHNV, YYDKDF (reference sequence). The V end was cut by 9 bases, the J end by 0 bases, with 13 bases between. The CDR3 nucleotides read TGTGCCACTCGACAGGCCCACAGCACAGATACGCAGTATTTT. Translation: CATRQAHSTDTQYF. The full variable domain, in which reference TRBV15 and TRBJ2-3 provide the parts outside the CDR3, is DAMVIQNPRYQVTQFGKPVTLSCSQTLNHNVMYWYQQKSSQAPKLLFHYYDKDFNNEADTPDNFQSRRPNTSFCFLDIRSPGLGDTAMYLCATRQAHSTDTQYFGPGTRLTVL.

The genes are TRBV24-1 and TRBJ2-3, with D uncertain. Germline CDR1 reads KGHDR; CDR2 reads SFDVKD. V was shortened by 4 bases and J by 2 bases, with 12 bases between the two germline ends. This CDR3 contains 15 residues. CDR3 sequence (DNA): TGTGCCACCAGTGACAGTAGCAGCCCCACAGATACGCAGTATTTT. Its protein product is CATSDSSSPTDTQYF.

This clonotype came up a few times. The chain uses TRBV6-1 and TRBJ2-7; TRBD2 aligns across 7 bases. Germline-derived CDR1 and CDR2 are MNHNS and SASEGT. The CDR3 runs to 17 residues. V was pared by 5 bases and J by 4 bases, with 17 bases of the junction left unmatched. The CDR3 DNA sequence: TGTGCCAGCAGTACGGAGGGACTACGCCTAGGAGGGTACGAGCAGTACTTC. Amino acids: CASSTEGLRLGGYEQYF.

This clonotype was counted between two and nine times. The chain employs TRBV5-1 and TRBJ2-3; D may match TRBD1 or TRBD2 (5 bases each). The V end was cut by 5 bases, the J end by 0 bases, with 10 bases between. The CDR3 runs to 14 residues. Germline values: CDR1 SGHRS, CDR2 YFSETQ. The CDR3 reads CASRGTASTDTQYF. The CDR3 nucleotides read TGCGCCAGCAGAGGGACGGCTAGCACAGATACGCAGTATTTT.

This chain links TRBV5-1 with TRBJ2-1; 7 nucleotides align to TRBD1. After removal of 4 bases from V and 7 bases from J, the junction contained 11 bases not matched to a gene. CDR1 and CDR2 from the germline V gene are SGHRS and YFSETQ. This CDR3 has 15 amino acids. CDR3 nucleotide sequence: TGCGCCAGCAGCCGGGACAGTGGATTTGGAAATGAGCAGTTCTTC. The encoded protein is CASSRDSGFGNEQFF.

This clonotype was observed a handful of times. A junction end diverges from the germline sequence, so it may reflect a read error. The chain carries TRBV5-1 and TRBJ2-6, with D tentatively TRBD1 or TRBD2 (5 bases each). The germline gives CDR1 SGHRS, CDR2 YFSETQ. This CDR3 contains 15 residues. The CDR3 region has the DNA TGTGCCAGCAGCTTGGGGGACTCTGGGGCCAACGTCCTGACTTTC. Its protein is CASSLGDSGANVLTF.